The sequence of this T cell receptor beta chain was determined in a study of CD8+CD57+ T cells in acquired aplastic anemia. Across the study: DNA from sorted CD4+ and CD8+ cells averaged 3.2 ug.

A total of 16 residues make up the CDR3, ends included. Germline CDR1 SNHLY, CDR2 FYNNEI. Researchers used genomic DNA as the template to profile TCR beta VDJ and CDR3. TCRdb analysed the reads with MiXCR anew, one entry per CDR3 protein. The sample contains hundreds of thousands of distinct CDR3 sequences, around 82% of which appear only once. Note on this clonotype: The conserved phenylalanine or tryptophan normally closing the CDR3 is absent here, so this likely arose from a read error. It is unclear where the CDR3 begins or ends on the DNA, so no DNA is shown, and the CDR3 is as TCRdb lists it.

CD8+CD57+ cell expansion had been shown by flow cytometry in patients chosen for sequencing. Every patient had severe acquired aplastic anemia. No patient had been given any therapy when blood was sampled. The sample was sorted CD4+, CD8+, or CD8+CD57+ T cells (not recorded which) from PBMCs. This sequence joins TRBV2 and TRBJ1-5. This sequence was found in a human donor with aplastic anemia. The CDR3 protein is CASSESYRNQPQPHGD.